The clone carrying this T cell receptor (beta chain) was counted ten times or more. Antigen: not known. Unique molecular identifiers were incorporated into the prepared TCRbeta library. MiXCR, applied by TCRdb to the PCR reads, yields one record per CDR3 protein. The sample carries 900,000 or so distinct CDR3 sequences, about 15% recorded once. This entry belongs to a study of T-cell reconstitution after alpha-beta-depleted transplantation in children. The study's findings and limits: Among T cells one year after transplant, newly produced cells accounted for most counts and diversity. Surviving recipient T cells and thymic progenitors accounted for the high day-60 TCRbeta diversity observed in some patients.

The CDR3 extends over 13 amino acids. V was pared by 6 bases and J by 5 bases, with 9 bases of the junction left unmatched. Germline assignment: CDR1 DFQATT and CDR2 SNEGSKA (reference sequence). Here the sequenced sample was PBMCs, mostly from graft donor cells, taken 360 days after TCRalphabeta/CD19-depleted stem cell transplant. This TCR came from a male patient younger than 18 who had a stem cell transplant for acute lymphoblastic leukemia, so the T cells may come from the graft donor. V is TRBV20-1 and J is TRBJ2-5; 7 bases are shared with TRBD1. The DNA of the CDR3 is TGCAGTGCCCCAAAACAGGGGAGTGAGACCCAGTACTTC. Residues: CSAPKQGSETQYF.